This T cell receptor beta chain was captured in a study of long-term antiretroviral therapy in people with HIV. Study-wide findings and caveats: ART was followed by higher diversity that remained below transplant donor controls.

Investigators performed immunoSEQ version v3.0 at survey level. Produced via immunoSEQ multiplex PCR; TCRdb's table is partial and in-frame only. This sample has just over 35,000 clones, with roughly 93% found just once. On this clone itself: Its matching antigen is unknown.

V lost 3 bases, J lost 6 bases, and 14 bases lay in between. The CDR3 is 14 amino acids. Germline V gene lookup returns CDR1 SGDLS and CDR2 YYNGEE. This specimen consisted of unsorted PBMCs, obtained 4.1 years after starting antiretroviral therapy. The TCR was taken from a woman aged 45 to 65 with HIV. The chain carries TRBV9 and TRBJ2-3; TRBD1 might be the D (6 bases). The CDR3 DNA sequence: TGTGCCAGCAGCGGGAGACAGGACCGCGATACGCAGTATTTT. Translated, it gives CASSGRQDRDTQYF.